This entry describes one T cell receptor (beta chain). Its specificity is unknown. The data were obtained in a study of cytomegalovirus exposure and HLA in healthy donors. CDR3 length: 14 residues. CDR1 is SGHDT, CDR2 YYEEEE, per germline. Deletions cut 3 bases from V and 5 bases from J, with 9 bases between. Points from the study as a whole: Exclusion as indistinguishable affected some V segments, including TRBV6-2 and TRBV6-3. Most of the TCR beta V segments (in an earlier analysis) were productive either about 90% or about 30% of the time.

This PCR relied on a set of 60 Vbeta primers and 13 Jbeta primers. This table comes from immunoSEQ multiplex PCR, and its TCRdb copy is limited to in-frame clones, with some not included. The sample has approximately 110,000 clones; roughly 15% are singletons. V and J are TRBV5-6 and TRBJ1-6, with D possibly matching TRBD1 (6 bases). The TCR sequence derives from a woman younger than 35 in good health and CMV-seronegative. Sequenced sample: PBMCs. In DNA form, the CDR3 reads TGTGCCAGCAGCTGGACAGTCGATAATTCACCCCTCCACTTT. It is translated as CASSWTVDNSPLHF.